This T cell receptor (beta chain) emerged from a study of vaccination and CD4 T cells after COVID-19. The CDR3 contains 13 residues. V was trimmed by 6 bases and J by 4 bases, leaving 13 bases between them. Germline CDR1 is LNHDA and CDR2 is SQIVND (reference sequence). Treatment denoted: approximately nine-day PBMC culture with coronavirus spike peptide pools or control peptides (ViraFEST assay). Concerning this clonotype itself: The antigen is unknown.

With the Oncomine TCR Beta short-read assay, DNA from cultured CD4+ T cells was sequenced. TCRdb independently ran MiXCR on the PCR reads; one entry per CDR3 protein. Of 10,000 to 15,000 distinct CDR3 sequences listed, roughly 70% are singletons. The sample comprised CD4+ T cells from blood, cultured in vitro. This TCR derives from a human donor who had recovered from COVID-19. The genes are TRBV19 and TRBJ2-7, with D maybe TRBD2 (5 bases). CDR3 residues: CASSNRGTYEQYF. The CDR3 nucleotides read TGTGCCAGTAGCAACCGGGGAACTTACGAGCAGTACTTC.